Listed here are 12 T cell receptor beta chains from one sample, sequenced in a study of blood T cell repertoires in COVID-19. Only in-frame clones appear in the TCRdb table, and some are missing; sequencing was by immunoSEQ multiplex PCR. The table includes fewer than 45,000 clones, about four fifths detected once. Material: peripheral blood. Source of these receptors: a human donor in a cohort sampled during active COVID-19.

The chain links TRBV7-2 to TRBJ2-7; 7 nucleotides agree with TRBD1. Germline V lookup: CDR1 SGHTA, CDR2 FQGNSA. V dropped 5 bases and J dropped 0; count of bases not matched to a gene: 7. CDR3 length: 15 residues. Here the CDR3 DNA reads TGTGCCAGCAGCCCGGGACAGCGAAGCTCCTACGAGCAGTACTTC. It specifies CASSPGQRSSYEQYF.

The J gene is TRBJ1-2, the V gene TRBV25-1, with 8 bases fitting TRBD1. The CDR3 loop spans 14 amino acids. Losses at the gene ends were 3 bases for V and 7 bases for J; bases not matched to a gene: 7. Germline assignment: CDR1 MGHDK and CDR2 SYGVNS. The CDR3 region has the DNA TGTGCCAGCAGTGACCAGGACAGGGTCAGTGGCTACACCTTC. This translates into CASSDQDRVSGYTF.

By its share, this clone is medium-sized. The chain has TRBV28 and TRBJ2-3; D not certain. Trimming cost V 2 bases and J 2 bases, with 8 bases left between them. From germline, CDR1 is MDHEN and CDR2 SYDVKM. CDR3 length equals 14 residues. DNA for the CDR3: TGTGCCAGCAGTTTAGAGCCGTCCACAGATACGCAGTATTTT. This codes for CASSLEPSTDTQYF.

This chain uses TRBV19 with TRBJ2-1, with 11 bases fitting TRBD2. The CDR3 has 16 residues. Germline trimming cut 5 bases from V and 8 bases from J; bases unmatched to any gene: 11. Germline V lookup: CDR1 LNHDA, CDR2 SQIVND (reference sequence). The CDR3 region has the DNA TGTGCCAGTAGTCCCACCATAGCGGGAGGGAGAGATGAGCAGTTCTTC. It is translated as CASSPTIAGGRDEQFF.

J is TRBJ1-4 and V is TRBV27; D remains unclear. Germline V gene data show CDR1 as MNHEY and CDR2 as SMNVEV (reference sequence). Trimming removed 2 bases at V and 10 bases at J, with 14 bases between. This CDR3 is built from 14 residues. The CDR3 loop reads CASSLGPSPGKLFF. The CDR3 DNA reads as TGTGCCAGCAGTTTAGGCCCCTCGCCGGGAAAACTGTTTTTT.

This chain uses TRBV11-3 with TRBJ2-1; 12 nucleotides line up with TRBD1. Trimming took 5 bases from V and 7 from J; bases not matched to a gene: 6. The CDR3 is 15 residues long. Germline CDR1 reads SGHNT; CDR2 reads YENEEA. CDR3 nucleotides: TGTGCCAGCAGCCCCGGGACAGGGGGCGAAAATGAGCAGTTCTTC. Amino acid sequence: CASSPGTGGENEQFF.

This sequence joins TRBV3-1 (or the pseudogene TRBV3-2) and TRBJ2-1; D is ambiguous. V was pared by 4 bases and J by 7 bases, with 11 bases between. CDR1 is LGHDT and CDR2 is YNNKEL in the germline V gene (reference sequence). The CDR3 length is 13 residues. CDR3 in amino acids: CASSRSGPNEQFF. The CDR3 DNA is TGTGCCAGCAGCCGATCGGGTCCAAATGAGCAGTTCTTC.

The genes are TRBV9 and TRBJ1-1; D not resolved. V gave up 0 bases and J gave up 5 bases, with 11 bases separating them. The CDR3 length is 14 residues. The germline V gene has CDR1 SGDLS and CDR2 YYNGEE. The CDR3 DNA follows: TGTGCCAGCAGCGTAGGTGCGGATCCAACTGAAGCTTTCTTT. Its translation: CASSVGADPTEAFF.

The V and J genes are TRBV5-1 and TRBJ2-1, with D hard to call. CDR3 length equals 12 residues. V lost 0 bases, J lost 8 bases, and 6 bases lay in between. Per the germline V gene, CDR1 is SGHRS and CDR2 is YFSETQ. This CDR3 reads CASSLDQYEQFF. CDR3 nucleotide sequence: TGCGCCAGCAGCTTGGATCAATATGAGCAGTTCTTC.

Here the CDR3 DNA reads TGTGCCAGCAGAGAGGACAGGTGGCACCCTGAAGCTTTCTTT. Residues: CASREDRWHPEAFF. The chain employs TRBV2 and TRBJ1-1, with 7 bases fitting TRBD1. Looked up from germline, CDR1 is SNHLY and CDR2 is FYNNEI. CDR3 length: 14 amino acids. Losses at the gene ends were 6 bases for V and 6 bases for J; bases not matched to a gene: 10.

The chain joins TRBV30 to TRBJ2-5; TRBD2 might be the D (6 bases). The CDR3 spans 13 residues. Trimming left V 3 bases short and J 2 bases short, with 10 bases between. Germline-derived CDR1 and CDR2 are GTSNPN and SVGIG (reference sequence). CDR3 bases: TGTGCCTGGAGCCCGACTAGACAAGAGACCCAGTACTTC. Protein sequence: CAWSPTRQETQYF. The whole variable domain, remainder taken from reference TRBV30 and TRBJ2-5, is SQTIHQWPATLVQPVGSPLSLECTVEGTSNPNLYWYRQAAGRGLQLLFYSVGIGQISSEVPQNLSASRPQDRQFILSSKKLLLSDSGFYLCAWSPTRQETQYFGPGTRLLVL.

This clone showed up just once. V gene TRBV6-2 or TRBV6-3 combines with J gene TRBJ2-1; 9 bases match TRBD2. From germline, CDR1 is MNHEY and CDR2 SVGEGT. V lost 2 bases, J lost 8 bases, and 10 bases stayed unmatched. The CDR3 contains 16 residues. For the CDR3, the DNA is TGTGCCAGCAGTTACCGGTCCAGCGGGAGGAGCGATGAGCAGTTCTTC. It codes for CASSYRSSGRSDEQFF.